The table lists the clone carrying this T cell receptor beta chain with a few counts. Its specificity is not known. Researchers tagged individual cDNA molecules with unique molecular identifiers. TCRdb fed the 5' RACE reads into MiXCR, producing one record per CDR3 protein. The repertoire holds fewer than 35,000 distinct CDR3 sequences, around 9% seen once, with about 13% in the top ten. The sample is drawn from a study of early T cells in non-severe SARS-CoV-2 infection. Across the study: Chains were not paired, and sequencing was done on bulk RNA from unsorted whole blood.

Notes on the study in general: CD4 and private specificities were missed by VDJdb matching, which favored anti-spike CD8 responses.

The TCR sequence derives from an adult who was a healthcare worker with PCR-confirmed SARS-CoV-2 infection or an uninfected control (not recorded which). The sample taken for sequencing was whole blood.

As DNA, the CDR3 is TGCGCCAGCAGCCCGGGGGCAGTCGAAAATAGCAATCAGCCCCAGCATTTT. It specifies CASSPGAVENSNQPQHF. The V gene is TRBV5-1, the J gene TRBJ1-5; D possibly corresponds to TRBD1 (6 bases). This CDR3 is built from 17 residues. V was trimmed by 4 bases and J by 0 bases, leaving 17 bases between them. Per germline, CDR1 SGHRS and CDR2 YFSETQ.